Listed below are T cell receptor beta chains from one sample, sequenced in a study of patients and donors after allogeneic stem cell transplantation. TCRdb ran MiXCR on the RT-PCR reads and lists one entry per CDR3 protein. The table has fewer than 500,000 distinct CDR3 sequences, around 16% seen once. Material: blood, either unsorted or a sorted T cell fraction (not recorded which). These TCRs come from a human donor who was either an allogeneic HSCT recipient or a stem cell or donor lymphocyte infusion donor (not recorded which). It is not recorded whose cells these are; they may come from a transplant donor. The conserved cysteine and the conserved F or W are not part of the CDR3 here. Each record gives: V gene, clone size, J gene, CDR3 protein. The size entry is marked missing in some rows and otherwise reads once, few, many or a size class.

TRBV3-1	.	TRBJ1-3	ASSPRQGPSGNTIY
TRBV27	.	TRBJ1-5	ASSLNRGGQPQH
TRBV6-1	.	TRBJ1-1	ASRTAREAF
TRBV20-1	.	TRBJ2-3	SARGLSGGSTQY
TRBV20-1	few	TRBJ2-3	SARDPRSGADTQY
TRBV20-1	.	TRBJ2-5	SAGGLYQETQY
TRBV4-3	.	TRBJ2-1	ASSLGLAALDEQF
TRBV9	.	TRBJ1-3	ASTPSGRGNTIY
TRBV4-3	.	TRBJ2-3	ASNRLAGGEDTQY
TRBV6-6	few	TRBJ1-1	ASSRGVHTEAF
TRBV15	.	TRBJ2-5	ATSRDLGKPKVETQY
TRBV4-1	.	TRBJ2-3	ASSQDGRDTDTQY
TRBV7-3	.	TRBJ2-2	ASSAGQKNTGELF
TRBV7-9	.	TRBJ2-5	ASSPGGEAPGETQY
TRBV20-1	.	TRBJ2-1	SARVRGSEQF
TRBV5-1	few	TRBJ1-5	ASSLGGKQPQH
TRBV7-2	.	TRBJ2-3	ASSPVARSGSTDTQY
TRBV7-9	few	TRBJ2-7	ASSPRTQSYEQY
TRBV12-3/TRBV12-4	.	TRBJ2-7	ASSFMRYEQY
TRBV20-1	.	TRBJ1-4	SARDGLYEKLF
TRBV20-1	.	TRBJ2-1	SAASITEQF
TRBV10-2	few	TRBJ2-3	ASSALPDTQY
TRBV4-1	few	TRBJ2-3	ASSQGWAAVTSTDTQY
TRBV20-1	few	TRBJ1-3	SARDPQVGKGGQNTIY
TRBV16	.	TRBJ2-7	ASSQSIAHRDRGYEQY
TRBV20-1	.	TRBJ1-2	SARGGPGSGYGYT
TRBV5-1	.	TRBJ2-5	ASSLASLSQETQY
TRBV12-3/TRBV12-4	.	TRBJ2-7	ASMGQGAYEQY
TRBV20-1	few	TRBJ1-5	SARLQGGRQPQH
TRBV24-1	few	TRBJ2-2	ATSVNNGGELF
TRBV6-2/TRBV6-3	.	TRBJ2-3	ASSGLLRDTQY
TRBV15	few	TRBJ2-1	ATSTLQGKYNEQF
TRBV4-1	.	TRBJ2-7	ASSQALGEQY
TRBV30	few	TRBJ1-5	AWSLGSGQPQH
TRBV12-3/TRBV12-4	.	TRBJ1-1	ASSSNDRGAF
TRBV5-1	.	TRBJ2-2	ASSLRSPGELF
TRBV20-1	.	TRBJ1-1	SASGRTEAF
TRBV12-3/TRBV12-4	.	TRBJ2-7	ASSLRQTISYEQY
TRBV20-1	few	TRBJ2-4	SAPPVAKNIQY
TRBV27	.	TRBJ2-7	ASSLVHLAGGPYEQY
TRBV20-1	many	TRBJ1-6	SVPREGRNSPLH
TRBV10-3	once	TRBJ2-5	APRRRGACQETQY
TRBV7-8	.	TRBJ2-7	ASSSPGTSGSLYEQY
TRBV2	.	TRBJ2-1	ASTRGFAGGPNEQF
TRBV5-1	many	TRBJ2-1	ASSYGGSENNEQF
TRBV3-1	few	TRBJ2-3	ASSITADTQY
TRBV12-3/TRBV12-4	many	TRBJ2-6	ASSLGAGTGANVLT
TRBV4-1	.	TRBJ2-2	ASSQGGGLVNTGELF
TRBV9	.	TRBJ2-2	ASSVVEGSGELF
TRBV12-5	.	TRBJ2-1	ASGTGTGFDEQF
TRBV5-1	.	TRBJ1-4	ASSLVVLTGRGAEKLF
TRBV20-1	few	TRBJ2-5	SARPTSGNPTQY
TRBV4-3	.	TRBJ1-5	ASSQDRWAWGGQPQH
TRBV29-1	few	TRBJ2-2	SVEIRASGRGGELF
TRBV20-1	.	TRBJ1-5	SGVLGGSNQPQH